Below are 23 T cell receptor beta chains sequenced from a single sample in a study of T cell responses to AZD1222 COVID-19 vaccine. Produced via immunoSEQ multiplex PCR; TCRdb's table is partial and in-frame only. The sample records 95,000 to 150,000 clones, approximately 85% being singletons. The source material was peripheral blood, sampled on day 0 of AZD1222 vaccination. These receptors all come from an adult in good health.

Worth noting for this clone: It is likely a read error: a sequence one base away is far more abundant. The rearrangement links TRBV6-5 to TRBJ1-1; a weak D match, TRBD1 (5 bases). Trimming cost V 6 bases and J 0 bases, with 11 bases left between them. The CDR3 is 14 amino acids. Germline V CDR1 and CDR2: MNHEY, SVGAGI. The CDR3 sequence is CASSPQAVNTEAFF. The CDR3 DNA is TGTGCCAGCAGCCCACAGGCGGTGAACACTGAAGCTTTCTTT.

The genes are TRBV2 and TRBJ1-1; no clear D gene. The CDR3 loop spans 14 amino acids. CDR1 is SNHLY and CDR2 is FYNNEI in the germline V gene. V gave up 5 bases and J gave up 3 bases, with 13 bases separating them. The CDR3 sequence: CASSSLNPYTEAFF. The DNA of the CDR3 is TGTGCCAGCAGTTCCTTAAACCCCTACACTGAAGCTTTCTTT.

The V and J genes are TRBV6-5 and TRBJ1-2; D not resolved. The CDR3 is 12 residues long. CDR1 MNHEY and CDR2 SVGAGI come from the germline V gene. The V gene lost 8 bases and the J gene lost 4 bases, with 11 bases spanning the gap. Here the CDR3 DNA reads TGTGCCAGCTCTGGGGAGCGCTATGGCTACACCTTC. This encodes CASSGERYGYTF.

The gene calls are TRBV15 and TRBJ2-2; D is undetermined. CDR1 is LNHNV and CDR2 is YYDKDF in the germline V gene (reference sequence). The V end was cut by 1 base, the J end by 0 bases, with 3 bases between. The CDR3 spans 14 residues. The CDR3, as DNA: TGTGCCACCAGCAGAGGAGCGAACACCGGGGAGCTGTTTTTT. This sequence encodes CATSRGANTGELFF. The whole variable domain, filled in from reference TRBV15 and TRBJ2-2, reads DAMVIQNPRYQVTQFGKPVTLSCSQTLNHNVMYWYQQKSSQAPKLLFHYYDKDFNNEADTPDNFQSRRPNTSFCFLDIRSPGLGDTAMYLCATSRGANTGELFFGEGSRLTVL.

This chain joins TRBV5-4 and TRBJ2-5; 7 positions match TRBD1. This CDR3 has 15 residues. Trimming took 4 bases from V and 5 from J; bases not matched to a gene: 11. Germline V gene sequence: CDR1 SGHNT, CDR2 YYREEE (reference sequence). CDR3 in amino acids: CASSTQQGLGETQYF. CDR3 nucleotides: TGTGCCAGCAGCACCCAACAGGGGCTGGGGGAGACCCAGTACTTC.

This sequence joins TRBV5-1 and TRBJ1-5; D uncertain. The germline gives CDR1 SGHRS, CDR2 YFSETQ. V was clipped by 0 bases and J by 4 bases, with 5 bases between them. The CDR3 extends over 13 amino acids. The CDR3 DNA reads as TGCGCCAGCAGCTTGGAGTGGAATCAGCCCCAGCATTTT. It codes for CASSLEWNQPQHF. The whole variable domain, filled in from reference TRBV5-1 and TRBJ1-5, reads KAGVTQTPRYLIKTRGQQVTLSCSPISGHRSVSWYQQTPGQGLQFLFEYFSETQRNKGNFPGRFSGRQFSNSRSEMNVSTLELGDSALYLCASSLEWNQPQHFGDGTRLSIL.

The rearrangement links TRBV5-1 to TRBJ1-5, with D uncertain. Deletions cut 4 bases from V and 3 bases from J, with 20 bases between. The germline CDR1 and CDR2 sequences are SGHRS and YFSETQ. The length of the CDR3 is 17 residues. In DNA form, the CDR3 reads TGCGCCAGCAGCCCAGGCGAAACAACCCACCTCAATCAGCCCCAGCATTTT. Translated, it gives CASSPGETTHLNQPQHF. Full variable domain (rest looked up from reference TRBV5-1 and TRBJ1-5): KAGVTQTPRYLIKTRGQQVTLSCSPISGHRSVSWYQQTPGQGLQFLFEYFSETQRNKGNFPGRFSGRQFSNSRSEMNVSTLELGDSALYLCASSPGETTHLNQPQHFGDGTRLSIL.

The chain couples TRBV7-2 to TRBJ2-7, with 12 bases identical to TRBD2. Germline V lookup: CDR1 SGHTA, CDR2 FQGNSA. The CDR3 loop spans 17 amino acids. V lost 3 bases, J lost 0 bases, and 6 bases stayed unmatched. In nucleotides, the CDR3 is TGTGCCAGCAGCTTTACTAGCGGGAGGCTTAGCTCCTACGAGCAGTACTTC. This gives the protein CASSFTSGRLSSYEQYF.

This clone occurred once. The chain combines TRBV5-1 with TRBJ1-6; D gene uncertain. The CDR3 length is 14 residues. V was pared by 1 base and J by 4 bases, with 6 bases between. CDR1 and CDR2 from the germline V gene are SGHRS and YFSETQ. CDR3 loop: CASSLLDYNSPLHF. The CDR3 coding sequence is TGCGCCAGCAGCTTGTTAGATTATAATTCACCCCTCCACTTT.

For the CDR3, the DNA is TGTGCCAGCAGTGCCCTAGCGGGGAGCACAGATACGCAGTATTTT. This sequence encodes CASSALAGSTDTQYF. V is TRBV25-1 and J is TRBJ2-3, with 9 bases fitting TRBD2. V trimming: 4 bases; J trimming: 0 bases; junction bases outside the gene matches: 2. Germline CDR1 MGHDK, CDR2 SYGVNS. The CDR3 has 15 amino acids.

This chain links TRBV7-2 with TRBJ1-1, with D possibly matching TRBD1 (5 bases). CDR3 length equals 16 residues. Trimming removed 0 bases at V and 11 bases at J, with 22 bases between. From germline, CDR1 is SGHTA and CDR2 FQGNSA. The CDR3 loop is CASSLAGEQGRLRAFF. In nucleotides, the CDR3 is TGTGCCAGCAGCTTAGCGGGGGAGCAGGGAAGATTGAGGGCTTTCTTT.

This chain uses TRBV11-3 with TRBJ2-1; TRBD1 agrees at 10 bases. CDR1 is SGHNT, CDR2 YENEEA, per germline. The V segment lost 5 bases and the J segment 5 bases; nucleotides outside the gene matches: 9. The CDR3 spans 16 residues. This CDR3 reads CASSESGTGVDNEQFF. The CDR3 coding sequence is TGTGCCAGCAGCGAATCCGGGACAGGGGTGGACAATGAGCAGTTCTTC.

J is TRBJ2-1 and V is TRBV5-4, with 13 bases lining up with TRBD2. From germline, CDR1 is SGHNT and CDR2 YYREEE (reference sequence). The CDR3 totals 16 residues. J gave up 6 bases and V 0 bases, and 3 bases lay outside the gene matches. The CDR3 nucleotides are TGTGCCAGCAGCTTGGGGGGACTAGCGGGAATCAATGAGCAGTTCTTC. Protein: CASSLGGLAGINEQFF.

This clone came up once. V usage is TRBV5-1 and J usage is TRBJ2-5, with D possibly called TRBD1 or TRBD2 (5 bases each). The CDR3 runs to 15 residues. Trimming cost V 5 bases and J 1 base, with 15 bases left between them. Germline V gene sequence: CDR1 SGHRS, CDR2 YFSETQ. Here the CDR3 DNA reads TGCGCCAGCAGACCCACGGGGCAATCCCAAGAGACCCAGTACTTC. It specifies CASRPTGQSQETQYF.

The chain employs TRBV30 and TRBJ1-5, with D perhaps TRBD1 (5 bases). V lost 0 bases to trimming and J lost 2 bases, with 8 bases between them. The germline V gene has CDR1 GTSNPN and CDR2 SVGIG (reference sequence). The CDR3 contains 14 residues. CDR3 bases: TGTGCCTGGAGTGTGGGCAGGGGCAATCAGCCCCAGCATTTT. Its protein product is CAWSVGRGNQPQHF.

V and J are TRBV3-1 (or the pseudogene TRBV3-2) and TRBJ2-7, with D unresolved. Germline lookup yields CDR1 LGHDT and CDR2 YNNKEL (reference sequence). V lost 1 base to trimming and J lost 9 bases, with 13 bases between them. This CDR3 comprises 13 residues. The CDR3, as DNA: TGTGCCAGCAGCCAAGGGACGGAAAGCCGGCAGTACTTC. Residues: CASSQGTESRQYF.

The chain carries TRBV6-5 and TRBJ1-2, with 9 bases that match TRBD1. The CDR3 runs to 15 residues. Trimming cost V 7 bases and J 4 bases; bases outside gene matches: 10. Germline assignment: CDR1 MNHEY and CDR2 SVGAGI. The CDR3 bases are TGTGCCAGCACCCAGGGGACAGGGATTAGCTATGGCTACACCTTC. This codes for CASTQGTGISYGYTF.

The V gene is TRBV5-1, the J gene TRBJ2-6, with D perhaps matching TRBD1 or TRBD2 (6 bases each). Trimming shortened V by 4 bases and J by 0 bases, and 26 bases separated the two germline ends. The germline gives CDR1 SGHRS, CDR2 YFSETQ. The CDR3 runs to 21 residues. The CDR3 DNA is TGCGCCAGCAGCCGTAAATTGGGGGGCCTCCACCATACCTCTGGGGCCAACGTCCTGACTTTC. Its translation is CASSRKLGGLHHTSGANVLTF.

V is TRBV12-5 and J is TRBJ1-2, with TRBD1 matching over 7 bases. This CDR3 spans 15 amino acids. Germline V lookup: CDR1 LGHNT, CDR2 FRNRAP. V lost 2 bases, J lost 8 bases, and 11 bases stayed unmatched. CDR3 in amino acids: CASGLPLTGQGGYTF. The CDR3 coding sequence is TGTGCTAGTGGTTTGCCCCTGACAGGGCAAGGGGGCTACACCTTC.

The gene calls are TRBV12-5 and TRBJ2-7; no clear D gene. The V gene lost 3 bases and the J gene lost 0 bases, with 12 bases spanning the gap. CDR1 and CDR2 (germline): LGHNT, FRNRAP. This CDR3 comprises 15 residues. The DNA for the CDR3 is TGTGCTAGTGGTTTTCGGGCAGGCCCCTCCTACGAGCAGTACTTC. Protein product: CASGFRAGPSYEQYF.

The J gene is TRBJ2-7, the V gene TRBV6-6; 7 bases fit TRBD1. CDR3 length: 14 amino acids. The J segment lost 3 bases and the V segment lost 10 bases, leaving 12 bases of the junction unmatched. Germline CDR1 MNHNY, CDR2 SVGAGI (reference sequence). CDR3 loop: CATNPGGTNYEQYF. In DNA form, the CDR3 reads TGTGCCACCAACCCAGGGGGAACAAACTACGAGCAGTACTTC.

Only one count was recorded for this clone. This chain connects TRBV11-2 to TRBJ1-1; TRBD1 agrees at 7 bases. CDR3 size: 14 residues. The V and J ends lost 5 bases and 1 base, in that order; junction bases with no gene match: 4. The germline V gene encodes CDR1 SGHAT and CDR2 FQNNGV. The CDR3 here is CASSPGTANTEAFF. CDR3 in DNA: TGTGCCAGCAGCCCCGGGACAGCGAACACTGAAGCTTTCTTT. The full variable domain, in which reference TRBV11-2 and TRBJ1-1 provide the parts outside the CDR3, is EAGVAQSPRYKIIEKRQSVAFWCNPISGHATLYWYQQILGQGPKLLIQFQNNGVVDDSQLPKDRFSAERLKGVDSTLKIQPAKLEDSAVYLCASSPGTANTEAFFGQGTRLTVV.

This rearrangement joins TRBV30 to TRBJ1-3, with D unresolved. Per the germline V gene, CDR1 is GTSNPN and CDR2 is SVGIG (reference sequence). The CDR3 contains 12 residues. V was trimmed by 0 bases and J by 3 bases, leaving 3 bases between them. The CDR3: CAWSVDGNTIYF. In nucleotides, the CDR3 is TGTGCCTGGAGTGTGGATGGAAACACCATATATTTT.